A selection of T cell receptor beta chains follows, all from one sample in a study of blood T cell repertoires in COVID-19. Some clones are missing from TCRdb's copy, which holds only in-frame ones; the method was immunoSEQ multiplex PCR. The sample holds 400,000 to 550,000 clones, approximately 90% seen once. Sequencing was done on a sample of peripheral blood. The origin of the receptors is a woman aged 25 to 45 with acute or convalescent COVID-19. Both conserved end residues are part of each CDR3. D genes are given only for firm matches. Some rows have no size entry. The others give once, few or many, or a class for an expanded clone.

d_call: TRBD1
cdr3_length: 14
clone_size: -
v_call: TRBV2
j_call: TRBJ1-2
cdr3_aa: CASRTTGGAYGYTF
cdr3_nt: TGTGCCAGCAGGACAACAGGGGGCGCCTATGGCTACACCTTC

d_call: TRBD1
cdr3_length: 13
clone_size: -
v_call: TRBV29-1
j_call: TRBJ1-2
cdr3_aa: CSVDRGDNYGYTF
cdr3_nt: TGCAGCGTGGACAGGGGCGATAACTATGGCTACACCTTC

d_call: TRBD1
cdr3_length: 15
clone_size: -
v_call: TRBV19
j_call: TRBJ1-6
cdr3_aa: CASSVRTGGNSPLHF
cdr3_nt: TGTGCCAGTAGTGTAAGGACAGGGGGGAATTCACCCCTCCACTTT

d_call: -
cdr3_length: 13
clone_size: few
v_call: TRBV6-5
j_call: TRBJ1-1
cdr3_aa: CASTQWLNTEAFF
cdr3_nt: TGTGCCAGCACTCAGTGGTTGAACACTGAAGCTTTCTTT

d_call: -
cdr3_length: 14
clone_size: -
v_call: TRBV30
j_call: TRBJ1-2
cdr3_aa: CAWSVMSGLVGYTF
cdr3_nt: TGTGCCTGGAGTGTAATGTCAGGCCTGGTTGGCTACACCTTC

d_call: -
cdr3_length: 12
clone_size: -
v_call: TRBV9
j_call: TRBJ1-1
cdr3_aa: CASSPPGTEAFF
cdr3_nt: TGTGCCAGCAGCCCCCCGGGCACTGAAGCTTTCTTT

d_call: TRBD1
cdr3_length: 14
clone_size: few
v_call: TRBV30
j_call: TRBJ2-6
cdr3_aa: CAWSGDRGTNVLTF
cdr3_nt: TGTGCCTGGAGTGGGGACAGGGGGACCAACGTCCTGACTTTC

d_call: -
cdr3_length: 14
clone_size: -
v_call: TRBV14
j_call: TRBJ1-2
cdr3_aa: CASSHSGATYGYTF
cdr3_nt: TGTGCCAGCAGCCACTCAGGGGCCACCTATGGCTACACCTTC

d_call: -
cdr3_length: 14
clone_size: -
v_call: TRBV19
j_call: TRBJ1-4
cdr3_aa: CASNRSPTNEKLFF
cdr3_nt: TGTGCCAGTAACAGGAGTCCCACTAATGAAAAACTGTTTTTT

d_call: -
cdr3_length: 11
clone_size: -
v_call: TRBV12-3/TRBV12-4
j_call: TRBJ1-1
cdr3_aa: CASSLSWEAFF
cdr3_nt: TGTGCCAGCAGCCTCAGTTGGGAAGCTTTCTTT

d_call: -
cdr3_length: 16
clone_size: -
v_call: TRBV21-1
j_call: TRBJ2-1
cdr3_aa: CASSKSGQVMWNEQFF
cdr3_nt: TGTGCCAGCAGCAAGTCTGGACAGGTGATGTGGAATGAGCAGTTCTTC

d_call: TRBD1
cdr3_length: 16
clone_size: -
v_call: TRBV5-6
j_call: TRBJ2-1
cdr3_aa: CASSGTGTGGIYEQFF
cdr3_nt: TGTGCCAGCAGCGGAACCGGGACAGGGGGCATTTATGAGCAGTTCTTC

d_call: -
cdr3_length: 14
clone_size: -
v_call: TRBV5-8
j_call: TRBJ1-1
cdr3_aa: CASSSGWLDSEAFF
cdr3_nt: TGTGCCAGCAGCTCGGGATGGTTGGACTCTGAAGCTTTCTTT

d_call: -
cdr3_length: 14
clone_size: -
v_call: TRBV5-1
j_call: TRBJ2-7
cdr3_aa: CASSLDRATYEQYF
cdr3_nt: TGCGCCAGCAGCTTGGACAGGGCTACCTACGAGCAGTACTTC

d_call: -
cdr3_length: 16
clone_size: few
v_call: TRBV9
j_call: TRBJ2-1
cdr3_aa: CASSVEGENSYNEQFF
cdr3_nt: TGTGCCAGCAGCGTAGAGGGGGAAAACTCCTACAATGAGCAGTTCTTC

d_call: -
cdr3_length: 15
clone_size: -
v_call: TRBV7-2
j_call: TRBJ2-1
cdr3_aa: CASSPSPGAYNEQFF
cdr3_nt: TGTGCCAGCAGCCCTAGCCCCGGGGCCTACAATGAGCAGTTCTTC

d_call: -
cdr3_length: 14
clone_size: once
v_call: TRBV24-1
j_call: TRBJ2-1
cdr3_aa: CATSDAGHYNEQFF
cdr3_nt: TGTGCCACCAGTGATGCGGGTCATTACAATGAGCAGTTCTTC

d_call: -
cdr3_length: 17
clone_size: many
v_call: TRBV6-1
j_call: TRBJ1-2
cdr3_aa: CASSEASRGWALQGYTF
cdr3_nt: TGTGCCAGCAGTGAAGCCAGTAGAGGGTGGGCATTGCAGGGCTACACCTTC

d_call: TRBD2
cdr3_length: 15
clone_size: -
v_call: TRBV3-1/TRBV3-2
j_call: TRBJ2-3
cdr3_aa: CASSLRQIAGDTQYF
cdr3_nt: TGTGCCAGCAGCCTCAGACAGATAGCGGGGGATACGCAGTATTTT

d_call: -
cdr3_length: 13
clone_size: few
v_call: TRBV18
j_call: TRBJ2-7
cdr3_aa: CASSPLHHYEQYF
cdr3_nt: TGTGCCAGCTCACCACTACACCACTACGAGCAGTACTTC

d_call: -
cdr3_length: 14
clone_size: -
v_call: TRBV2
j_call: TRBJ2-7
cdr3_aa: CASKNGEYMHEQYF
cdr3_nt: TGTGCCAGCAAGAACGGGGAGTACATGCACGAGCAGTACTTC

d_call: TRBD1
cdr3_length: 17
clone_size: -
v_call: TRBV11-3
j_call: TRBJ2-3
cdr3_aa: CASSLDVSGTGADTQYF
cdr3_nt: TGTGCCAGCAGCTTAGATGTCAGCGGGACAGGGGCAGATACGCAGTATTTT

d_call: TRBD1
cdr3_length: 13
clone_size: -
v_call: TRBV2
j_call: TRBJ1-4
cdr3_aa: CASRDRGNEKLFF
cdr3_nt: TGTGCCAGCAGGGACAGGGGTAATGAAAAACTGTTTTTT

d_call: -
cdr3_length: 14
clone_size: -
v_call: TRBV7-9
j_call: TRBJ1-5
cdr3_aa: CASSLGGGNQPQHF
cdr3_nt: TGTGCCAGCAGCTTAGGGGGGGGGAATCAGCCCCAGCATTTT

d_call: -
cdr3_length: 12
clone_size: -
v_call: TRBV5-1
j_call: TRBJ2-2
cdr3_aa: CAVKSGTGELFF
cdr3_nt: TGCGCCGTTAAGTCCGGTACCGGGGAGCTGTTTTTT

d_call: -
cdr3_length: 14
clone_size: -
v_call: TRBV6-5
j_call: TRBJ2-7
cdr3_aa: CASSYSGNTYEQYF
cdr3_nt: TGTGCCAGCAGTTACTCCGGGAATACCTACGAGCAGTACTTC

d_call: -
cdr3_length: 15
clone_size: -
v_call: TRBV15
j_call: TRBJ1-5
cdr3_aa: CATSASGTFPQPQHF
cdr3_nt: TGTGCCACCAGCGCGTCCGGGACATTCCCTCAGCCCCAGCATTTT

d_call: -
cdr3_length: 13
clone_size: few
v_call: TRBV28
j_call: TRBJ2-7
cdr3_aa: CASSPDNRYEQYF
cdr3_nt: TGTGCCAGCAGCCCGGACAATCGGTACGAGCAGTACTTC

d_call: -
cdr3_length: 15
clone_size: -
v_call: TRBV7-9
j_call: TRBJ2-3
cdr3_aa: CASSEDSRPSDTQYF
cdr3_nt: TGTGCCAGCAGCGAGGACAGTCGACCGTCGGATACGCAGTATTTT

d_call: TRBD1
cdr3_length: 14
clone_size: few
v_call: TRBV28
j_call: TRBJ1-1
cdr3_aa: CASILTGTGGEAFF
cdr3_nt: TGTGCCAGCATCTTAACGGGGACAGGGGGTGAAGCTTTCTTT

d_call: TRBD2
cdr3_length: 15
clone_size: -
v_call: TRBV7-2
j_call: TRBJ2-3
cdr3_aa: CASSLKRGEVDTQYF
cdr3_nt: TGTGCCAGCAGCCTAAAGCGGGGGGAGGTAGATACGCAGTATTTT

d_call: TRBD1
cdr3_length: 15
clone_size: -
v_call: TRBV18
j_call: TRBJ2-7
cdr3_aa: CASSPRGQGSYEQYF
cdr3_nt: TGTGCCAGCTCACCCAGGGGGCAAGGTTCCTACGAGCAGTACTTC

d_call: TRBD1
cdr3_length: 22
clone_size: once
v_call: TRBV6-1
j_call: TRBJ1-2
cdr3_aa: CASSEDVYLKPGQGLSGAGYTF
cdr3_nt: TGTGCCAGCAGTGAAGACGTGTATCTGAAACCGGGACAGGGGCTTAGCGGAGCTGGCTACACCTTC

d_call: -
cdr3_length: 16
clone_size: -
v_call: TRBV9
j_call: TRBJ1-3
cdr3_aa: CASSVASGFSGNTIYF
cdr3_nt: TGTGCCAGCAGCGTAGCGTCAGGTTTCTCTGGAAACACCATATATTTT

d_call: -
cdr3_length: 15
clone_size: -
v_call: TRBV27
j_call: TRBJ1-5
cdr3_aa: CASSFRGSSNQPQHF
cdr3_nt: TGTGCCAGCAGTTTTCGAGGGTCGTCCAATCAGCCCCAGCATTTT

d_call: TRBD1
cdr3_length: 15
clone_size: few
v_call: TRBV4-1
j_call: TRBJ1-4
cdr3_aa: CASSRTGTGIEKLFF
cdr3_nt: TGCGCCAGCAGCCGAACCGGGACAGGGATTGAAAAACTGTTTTTT

d_call: TRBD1
cdr3_length: 16
clone_size: once
v_call: TRBV4-2
j_call: TRBJ1-2
cdr3_aa: CASSQAPGTGGDGYTF
cdr3_nt: TGTGCCAGCAGCCAAGCCCCCGGGACAGGGGGCGATGGCTACACCTTC

d_call: -
cdr3_length: 13
clone_size: -
v_call: TRBV28
j_call: TRBJ1-2
cdr3_aa: CASSSGINYGYTF
cdr3_nt: TGTGCCAGCAGTTCGGGGATTAACTATGGCTACACCTTC

d_call: -
cdr3_length: 16
clone_size: -
v_call: TRBV5-1
j_call: TRBJ1-6
cdr3_aa: CASSFLAGAYNSPLHF
cdr3_nt: TGCGCCAGCAGCTTTCTAGCTGGGGCCTATAATTCACCCCTCCACTTT

d_call: TRBD2
cdr3_length: 15
clone_size: few
v_call: TRBV4-1
j_call: TRBJ2-1
cdr3_aa: CASSERERGGNEQFF
cdr3_nt: TGCGCCAGCAGCGAGAGGGAGCGGGGGGGCAATGAGCAGTTCTTC

d_call: TRBD2
cdr3_length: 16
clone_size: -
v_call: TRBV2
j_call: TRBJ2-7
cdr3_aa: CASGLRSSGGSYEQYF
cdr3_nt: TGTGCCAGCGGTCTTAGGTCTAGCGGGGGGTCCTACGAGCAGTACTTC

d_call: -
cdr3_length: 16
clone_size: -
v_call: TRBV5-1
j_call: TRBJ2-2
cdr3_aa: CASSLAGGPNTGELFF
cdr3_nt: TGCGCCAGCAGCTTGGCTGGGGGCCCGAACACCGGGGAGCTGTTTTTT

d_call: TRBD1
cdr3_length: 19
clone_size: -
v_call: TRBV18
j_call: TRBJ1-1
cdr3_aa: CASSPLWTGSAARNTEAFF
cdr3_nt: TGTGCCAGCTCACCACTTTGGACAGGGAGCGCCGCGCGTAACACTGAAGCTTTCTTT

d_call: -
cdr3_length: 12
clone_size: -
v_call: TRBV6-5
j_call: TRBJ1-2
cdr3_aa: CASSYSGDGYTF
cdr3_nt: TGTGCCAGCAGTTACTCCGGGGATGGCTACACCTTC

d_call: TRBD1
cdr3_length: 12
clone_size: -
v_call: TRBV10-3
j_call: TRBJ2-7
cdr3_aa: CAIGGQSYEQYF
cdr3_nt: TGTGCCATCGGGGGACAGTCCTACGAGCAGTACTTC

d_call: -
cdr3_length: 15
clone_size: -
v_call: TRBV3-1/TRBV3-2
j_call: TRBJ2-5
cdr3_aa: CASSQIDITQETQYF
cdr3_nt: TGTGCCAGCAGCCAAATAGACATCACCCAAGAGACCCAGTACTTC

d_call: -
cdr3_length: 14
clone_size: -
v_call: TRBV6-6
j_call: TRBJ1-2
cdr3_aa: CAIRRGSANYGYTF
cdr3_nt: TGTGCCATCCGCAGGGGATCAGCTAACTATGGCTACACCTTC

d_call: TRBD1
cdr3_length: 16
clone_size: once
v_call: TRBV30
j_call: TRBJ2-4
cdr3_aa: CAWSVLQGAPKNIQYF
cdr3_nt: TGTGCCTGGAGTGTACTCCAGGGGGCGCCCAAAAACATTCAGTACTTC

d_call: -
cdr3_length: 15
clone_size: -
v_call: TRBV24-1
j_call: TRBJ2-5
cdr3_aa: CATSDDRPVGETQYF
cdr3_nt: TGTGCCACCAGTGATGACAGACCCGTAGGGGAGACCCAGTACTTC